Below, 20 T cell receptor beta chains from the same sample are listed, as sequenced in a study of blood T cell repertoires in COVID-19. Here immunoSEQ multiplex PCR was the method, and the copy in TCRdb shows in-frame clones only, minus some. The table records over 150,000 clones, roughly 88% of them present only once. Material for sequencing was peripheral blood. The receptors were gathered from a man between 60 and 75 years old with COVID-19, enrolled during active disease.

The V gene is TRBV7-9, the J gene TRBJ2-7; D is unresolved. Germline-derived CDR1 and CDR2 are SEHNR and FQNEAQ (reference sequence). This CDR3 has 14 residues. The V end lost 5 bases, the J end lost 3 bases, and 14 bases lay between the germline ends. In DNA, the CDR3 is TGTGCCAGCAGCCCACAAGGCAGGTACTACGAGCAGTACTTC. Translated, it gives CASSPQGRYYEQYF.

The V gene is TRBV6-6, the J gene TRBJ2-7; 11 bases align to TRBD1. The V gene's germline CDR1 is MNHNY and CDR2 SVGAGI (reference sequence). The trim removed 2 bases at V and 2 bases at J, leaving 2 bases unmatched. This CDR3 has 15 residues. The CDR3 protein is CASSYRGQGAYEQYF. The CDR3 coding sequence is TGTGCCAGCAGTTACAGGGGACAGGGGGCCTACGAGCAGTACTTC.

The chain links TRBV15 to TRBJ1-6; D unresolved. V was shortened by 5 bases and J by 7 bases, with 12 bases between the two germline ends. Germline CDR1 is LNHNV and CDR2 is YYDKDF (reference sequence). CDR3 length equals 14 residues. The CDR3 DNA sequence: TGTGCCACCAGCGTAGCGATCCAGAATTCACCCCTCCACTTT. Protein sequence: CATSVAIQNSPLHF. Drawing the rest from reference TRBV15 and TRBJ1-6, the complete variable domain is DAMVIQNPRYQVTQFGKPVTLSCSQTLNHNVMYWYQQKSSQAPKLLFHYYDKDFNNEADTPDNFQSRRPNTSFCFLDIRSPGLGDTAMYLCATSVAIQNSPLHFGNGTRLTVT.

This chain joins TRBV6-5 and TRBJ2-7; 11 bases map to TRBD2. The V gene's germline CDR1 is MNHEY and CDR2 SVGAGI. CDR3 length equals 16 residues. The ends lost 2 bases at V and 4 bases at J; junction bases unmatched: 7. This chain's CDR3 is CASSYPMTSGKYEQYF. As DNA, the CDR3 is TGTGCCAGCAGTTACCCAATGACTAGCGGGAAGTACGAGCAGTACTTC.

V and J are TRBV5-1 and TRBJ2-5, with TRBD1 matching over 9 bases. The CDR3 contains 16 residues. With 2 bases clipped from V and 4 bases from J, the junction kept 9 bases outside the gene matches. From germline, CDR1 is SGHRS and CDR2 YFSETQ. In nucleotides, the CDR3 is TGCGCCAGCAGCTTTGGGGGACAGGGATTGTTAGAGACCCAGTACTTC. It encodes CASSFGGQGLLETQYF.

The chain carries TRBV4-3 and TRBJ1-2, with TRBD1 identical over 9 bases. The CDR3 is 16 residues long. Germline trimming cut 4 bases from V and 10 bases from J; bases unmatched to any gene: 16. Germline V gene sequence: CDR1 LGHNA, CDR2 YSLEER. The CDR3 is CASSLIKGTGNIIYTF. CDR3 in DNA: TGCGCCAGCAGCCTCATAAAGGGGACAGGGAATATAATCTACACCTTC.

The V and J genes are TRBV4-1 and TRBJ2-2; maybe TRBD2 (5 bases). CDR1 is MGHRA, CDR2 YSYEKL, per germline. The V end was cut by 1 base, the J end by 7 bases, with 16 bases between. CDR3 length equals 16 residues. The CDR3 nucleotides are TGCGCCAGCAGCCAAGTACCGTTTGCGGCGGGCGGGGAGCTGTTTTTT. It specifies CASSQVPFAAGGELFF.

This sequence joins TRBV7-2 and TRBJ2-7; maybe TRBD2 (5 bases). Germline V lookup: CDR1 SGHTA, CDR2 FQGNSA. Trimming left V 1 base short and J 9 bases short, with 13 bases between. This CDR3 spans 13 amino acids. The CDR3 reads CASSLGTRKGQYF. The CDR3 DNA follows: TGTGCCAGCAGCTTAGGGACTCGCAAGGGGCAGTACTTC.

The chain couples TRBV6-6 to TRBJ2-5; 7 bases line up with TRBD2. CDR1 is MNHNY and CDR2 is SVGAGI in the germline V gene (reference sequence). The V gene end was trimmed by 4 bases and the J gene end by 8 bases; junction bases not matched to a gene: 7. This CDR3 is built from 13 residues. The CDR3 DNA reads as TGTGCCAGCAGTTCCGGGACTACAGGCACCCAGTACTTC. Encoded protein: CASSSGTTGTQYF.

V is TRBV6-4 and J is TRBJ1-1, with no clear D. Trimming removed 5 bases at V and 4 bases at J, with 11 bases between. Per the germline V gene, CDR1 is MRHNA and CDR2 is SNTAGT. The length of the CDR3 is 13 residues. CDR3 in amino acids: CASSRRGSTEAFF. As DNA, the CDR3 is TGTGCCAGCAGTCGTCGGGGTAGCACTGAAGCTTTCTTT.

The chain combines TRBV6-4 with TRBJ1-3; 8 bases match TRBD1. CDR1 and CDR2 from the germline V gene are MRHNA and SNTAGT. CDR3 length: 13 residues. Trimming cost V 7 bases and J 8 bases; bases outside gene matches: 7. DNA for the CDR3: TGTGCCAGCACCCAACAGGGGGTAGACACCATATATTTT. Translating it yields CASTQQGVDTIYF.

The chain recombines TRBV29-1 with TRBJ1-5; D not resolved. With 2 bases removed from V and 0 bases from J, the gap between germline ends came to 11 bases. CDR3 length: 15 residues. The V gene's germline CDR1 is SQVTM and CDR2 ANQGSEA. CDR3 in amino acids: CSVEFGSDSNQPQHF. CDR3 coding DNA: TGCAGCGTTGAATTCGGTAGCGATAGCAATCAGCCCCAGCATTTT.

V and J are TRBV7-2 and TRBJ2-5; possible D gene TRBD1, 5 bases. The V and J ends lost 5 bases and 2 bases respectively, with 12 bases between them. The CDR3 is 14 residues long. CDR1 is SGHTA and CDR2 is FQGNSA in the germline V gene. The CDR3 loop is CASSKTVTQETQYF. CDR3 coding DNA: TGTGCCAGCAGCAAGACAGTGACTCAAGAGACCCAGTACTTC.

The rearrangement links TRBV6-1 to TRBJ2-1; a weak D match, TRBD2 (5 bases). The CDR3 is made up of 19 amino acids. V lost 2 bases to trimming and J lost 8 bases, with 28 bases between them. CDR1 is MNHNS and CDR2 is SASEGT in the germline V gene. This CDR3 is CASSEKRPGNPATRDEQFF. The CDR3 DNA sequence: TGTGCCAGCAGTGAAAAGCGCCCCGGGAACCCTGCTACGCGGGATGAGCAGTTCTTC.

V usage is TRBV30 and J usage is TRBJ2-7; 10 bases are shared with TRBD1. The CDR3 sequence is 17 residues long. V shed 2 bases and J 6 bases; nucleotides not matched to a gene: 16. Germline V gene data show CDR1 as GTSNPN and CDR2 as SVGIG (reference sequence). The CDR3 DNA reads TGTGCCTGGAGTTCCGGGAACTCGGGACAGGGGTGGGGCGAGCAGTACTTC. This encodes CAWSSGNSGQGWGEQYF.

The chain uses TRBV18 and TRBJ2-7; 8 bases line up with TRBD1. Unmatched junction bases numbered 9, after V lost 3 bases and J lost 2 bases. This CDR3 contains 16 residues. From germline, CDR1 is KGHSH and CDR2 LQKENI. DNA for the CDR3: TGTGCCAGCTCACCTCGACAGGGGACGCCGCCCTACGAGCAGTACTTC. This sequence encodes CASSPRQGTPPYEQYF.

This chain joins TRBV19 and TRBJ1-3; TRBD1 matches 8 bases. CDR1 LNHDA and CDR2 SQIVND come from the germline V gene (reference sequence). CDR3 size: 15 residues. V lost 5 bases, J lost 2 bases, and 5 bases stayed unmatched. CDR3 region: CASSLDRGAGNTIYF. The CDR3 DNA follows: TGTGCCAGTAGTCTCGACAGGGGCGCTGGAAACACCATATATTTT.

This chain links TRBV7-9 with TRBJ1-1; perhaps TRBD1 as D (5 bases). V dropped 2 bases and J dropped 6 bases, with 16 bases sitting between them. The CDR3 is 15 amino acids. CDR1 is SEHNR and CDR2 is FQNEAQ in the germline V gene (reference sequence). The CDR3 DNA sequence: TGTGCCAGCAGCTTATCGGGGAGGGGAGGCCCTGAAGCTTTCTTT. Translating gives CASSLSGRGGPEAFF. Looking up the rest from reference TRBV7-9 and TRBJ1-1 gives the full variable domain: DTGVSQNPRHKITKRGQNVTFRCDPISEHNRLYWYRQTLGQGPEFLTYFQNEAQLEKSRLLSDRFSAERPKGSFSTLEIQRTEQGDSAMYLCASSLSGRGGPEAFFGQGTRLTVV.

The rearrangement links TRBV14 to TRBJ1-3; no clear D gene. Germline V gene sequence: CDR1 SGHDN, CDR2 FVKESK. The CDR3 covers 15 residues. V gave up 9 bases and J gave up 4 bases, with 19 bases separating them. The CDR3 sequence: CASHLGESTGNTIYF. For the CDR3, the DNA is TGTGCCAGTCACCTCGGGGAATCGACCGGAAACACCATATATTTT.

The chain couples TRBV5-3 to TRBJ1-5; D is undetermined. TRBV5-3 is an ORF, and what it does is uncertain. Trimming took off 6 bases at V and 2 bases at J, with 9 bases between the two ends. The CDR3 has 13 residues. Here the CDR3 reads CARTRTGNQPQHF. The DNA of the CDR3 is TGTGCCAGAACCCGAACAGGCAATCAGCCCCAGCATTTT.